These 10 T cell receptor beta chains originate from one sample sequenced in a study of control samples from healthy donors and cancer patients. The assay was immunoSEQ multiplex PCR, and TCRdb's table has in-frame clones only and misses some. The sample holds about 82,000 clones, approximately 94% seen once. The sequencing input was blood. All receptors derive from a woman between 18 and 29 years old in good health.

This clone was detected once. The rearrangement uses TRBV14 and TRBJ2-7; D not resolved. The CDR3 has 13 residues. With 3 bases removed from V and 6 bases from J, the gap between germline ends came to 12 bases. Germline CDR1 reads SGHDN; CDR2 reads FVKESK. The CDR3 sequence: CASSQLSLSEQYF. Here the CDR3 DNA reads TGTGCCAGCAGCCAGCTGTCTTTGAGCGAGCAGTACTTC.

This chain uses TRBV4-3 with TRBJ2-1, with D maybe TRBD2 (6 bases). Germline V gives CDR1 LGHNA, CDR2 YSLEER. Trimming stripped 0 bases from V and 7 bases from J, with 13 bases between. The CDR3 is made up of 15 amino acids. The CDR3 DNA reads as TGCGCCAGCAGCCAAGAAGGGCGGGACGGAAATGAGCAGTTCTTC. It codes for CASSQEGRDGNEQFF.

The chain combines TRBV7-9 with TRBJ1-4; 7 nucleotides align to TRBD1. CDR1 and CDR2 (germline): SEHNR, FQNEAQ (reference sequence). The V gene end was trimmed by 5 bases and the J gene end by 7 bases; junction bases not matched to a gene: 7. CDR3 length equals 14 residues. CDR3 coding DNA: TGTGCCAGCAGCCCGACAGGGAGTTCTGAAAAACTGTTTTTT. This codes for CASSPTGSSEKLFF. The complete variable domain, with remaining parts taken from reference TRBV7-9 and TRBJ1-4, reads DTGVSQNPRHKITKRGQNVTFRCDPISEHNRLYWYRQTLGQGPEFLTYFQNEAQLEKSRLLSDRFSAERPKGSFSTLEIQRTEQGDSAMYLCASSPTGSSEKLFFGSGTQLSVL.

The gene calls are TRBV11-2 and TRBJ2-7, with a weak D call TRBD1 (5 bases). The CDR3 has 16 amino acids. The germline V gene has CDR1 SGHAT and CDR2 FQNNGV. Trimming left V 7 bases short and J 0 bases short, with 19 bases between. For the CDR3, the DNA is TGTGCCAGCACCAGAAGGGGCTCGTTGGGCTCCTACGAGCAGTACTTC. It translates to CASTRRGSLGSYEQYF.

V usage is TRBV19 and J usage is TRBJ1-5; the D gene is possibly TRBD1 (6 bases). The CDR3 sequence is 14 residues long. CDR1 LNHDA and CDR2 SQIVND come from the germline V gene (reference sequence). V lost 6 bases and J lost 7, with 16 bases in between. The CDR3 DNA reads as TGTGCCAGTAGGGGGGGGGCCGGGCGCCAGCCCCAGCATTTT. Translation: CASRGGAGRQPQHF.

This chain uses TRBV9 with TRBJ1-4; TRBD1 might be the D (6 bases). V gave up 4 bases and J gave up 5 bases, with 12 bases separating them. The length of the CDR3 is 14 residues. CDR1 is SGDLS and CDR2 is YYNGEE in the germline V gene. In nucleotides, the CDR3 is TGTGCCAGCAGCACTGGACAGTCAAATGAAAAACTGTTTTTT. It yields the protein CASSTGQSNEKLFF.

This clone has more than one count but fewer than ten. V gene TRBV19 combines with J gene TRBJ2-3; 7 bases line up with TRBD2. Germline V CDR1 and CDR2: LNHDA, SQIVND (reference sequence). The V and J ends lost 3 bases and 2 bases, in that order; junction bases with no gene match: 8. CDR3 length: 16 amino acids. The CDR3 DNA follows: TGTGCCAGTAGTATCTTAGCGGGCTCACTCACAGATACGCAGTATTTT. Translated, it gives CASSILAGSLTDTQYF.

V is TRBV4-1 and J is TRBJ1-1, with D hard to call. V was pared by 4 bases and J by 7 bases, with 22 bases between. This CDR3 comprises 16 residues. The germline CDR1 and CDR2 sequences are MGHRA and YSYEKL. CDR3 in amino acids: CASSPAFFDHLIEAFF. The DNA of the CDR3 is TGCGCCAGCAGCCCGGCGTTCTTTGACCACCTAATTGAAGCTTTCTTT.

V usage is TRBV7-9 and J usage is TRBJ2-7; 8 bases align to TRBD1. The germline gives CDR1 SEHNR, CDR2 FQNEAQ (reference sequence). V trimming: 1 base; J trimming: 0 bases; junction bases outside the gene matches: 8. CDR3 length: 17 residues. The CDR3 loop is CASSLGALDRVSYEQYF. The CDR3 DNA sequence: TGTGCCAGCAGCTTAGGTGCCTTGGACAGGGTCTCCTACGAGCAGTACTTC.

The chain couples TRBV19 to TRBJ2-7; the D gene is possibly TRBD1 (5 bases). Germline V lookup: CDR1 LNHDA, CDR2 SQIVND (reference sequence). This CDR3 contains 13 residues. V lost 5 bases, J lost 2 bases, and 10 bases lay in between. CDR3 sequence: CASSAVGAYEQYF. The CDR3 DNA is TGTGCCAGTAGTGCAGTAGGGGCCTACGAGCAGTACTTC.